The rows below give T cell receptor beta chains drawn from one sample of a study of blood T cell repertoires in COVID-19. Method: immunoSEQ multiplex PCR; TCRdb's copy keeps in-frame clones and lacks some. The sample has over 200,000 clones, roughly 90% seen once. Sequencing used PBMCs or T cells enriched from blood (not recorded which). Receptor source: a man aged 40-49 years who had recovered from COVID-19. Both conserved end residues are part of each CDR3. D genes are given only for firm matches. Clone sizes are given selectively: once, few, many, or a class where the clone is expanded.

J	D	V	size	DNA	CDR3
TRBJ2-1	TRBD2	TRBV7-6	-	TGTGCCAGCAGGAGACTAGCGGATGGTGGCAATGAGCAGTTCTTC	CASRRLADGGNEQFF
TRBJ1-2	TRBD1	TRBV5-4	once	TGTGCCAGCAGTCGACCGGGACAGGGGGACTATGGCTACACCTTC	CASSRPGQGDYGYTF
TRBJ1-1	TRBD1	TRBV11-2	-	TGTGCCAGCAGCTTTACAGGGGGCACTGAAGCTTTCTTT	CASSFTGGTEAFF
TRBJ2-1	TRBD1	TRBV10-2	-	TGCGCCAGCATGACAGGGGCGGACTACAATGAGCAGTTCTTC	CASMTGADYNEQFF
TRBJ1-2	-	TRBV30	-	TGTGCCTGGAGTGTCTTAGGACAGAACTATGGCTACACCTTC	CAWSVLGQNYGYTF
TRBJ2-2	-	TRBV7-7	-	TGTGCTAGCAGCTTAGAGGCAGGGGAGAACACCGGGGAGCTGTTTTTT	CASSLEAGENTGELFF
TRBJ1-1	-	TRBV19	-	TGTGCCAGCCGTATTGGGGCAAACACTGAAGCTTTCTTT	CASRIGANTEAFF
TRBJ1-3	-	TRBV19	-	TGTGCCAGTAGTACTCCCCGCTATTTTGGAGAAAGCTCTGGAAACACCATATATTTT	CASSTPRYFGESSGNTIYF
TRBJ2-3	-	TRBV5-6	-	TGTGCCAGCAGCTCGGACAGATCACAGACAGATACGCAGTATTTT	CASSSDRSQTDTQYF
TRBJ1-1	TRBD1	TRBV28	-	TGTGCCAGCAGAGGGACAGGGATTACTGAAGCTTTCTTT	CASRGTGITEAFF
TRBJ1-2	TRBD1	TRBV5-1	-	TGCGCCAGCAGCCCGCAGGGGGATGACTATGGCTACACCTTC	CASSPQGDDYGYTF
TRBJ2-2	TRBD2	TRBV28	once	TGTGCCAGCAGTTTAATGAGGGCGGCGGGGGCCGGGGAGCTGTTTTTT	CASSLMRAAGAGELFF
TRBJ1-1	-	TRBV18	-	TGTGCCAGCTCTAAAGAGGAAAACACTGAAGCTTTCTTT	CASSKEENTEAFF
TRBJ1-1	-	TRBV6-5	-	TGTGCCACGGGGGGCGAGGACACTGAAGCTTTCTTT	CATGGEDTEAFF
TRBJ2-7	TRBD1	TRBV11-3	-	TGTGCCAGCAGCTCCTGGGACAGCTCCTACGAGCAGTACTTC	CASSSWDSSYEQYF
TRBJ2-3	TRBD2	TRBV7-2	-	TGTGCCAGCAGCTTCCAGCGGGGTTTAGATACGCAGTATTTT	CASSFQRGLDTQYF
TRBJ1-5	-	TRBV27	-	TGTGCCAGCAGCCCCCATAGCAATCAGCCCCAGCATTTT	CASSPHSNQPQHF
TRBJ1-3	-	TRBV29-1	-	TGCAGCGTCACCCTTACAGGGCTCGGAAACACCATATATTTT	CSVTLTGLGNTIYF
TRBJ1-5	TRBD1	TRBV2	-	TGTGCCAGCAGTGGACGGACAGGGGGGAATCAGCCCCAGCATTTT	CASSGRTGGNQPQHF
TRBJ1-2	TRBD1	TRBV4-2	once	TGTGCCAGCAGCCAACTCCTTACAGGGGGCTATGGCTACACCTTC	CASSQLLTGGYGYTF
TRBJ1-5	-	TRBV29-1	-	TGCAGCGTTGAAGGCAAAGTAGGGGTTAGCAATCAGCCCCAGCATTTT	CSVEGKVGVSNQPQHF
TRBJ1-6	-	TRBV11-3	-	TGTGCCAGCAGCTTAGAGGGTGGCGGAGTTTTGGGTTCACCCCTCCACTTT	CASSLEGGGVLGSPLHF
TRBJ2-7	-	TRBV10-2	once	TGCGCCAGCCAGCAGGGACCGGGGGACGGCGAGCAGTACTTC	CASQQGPGDGEQYF